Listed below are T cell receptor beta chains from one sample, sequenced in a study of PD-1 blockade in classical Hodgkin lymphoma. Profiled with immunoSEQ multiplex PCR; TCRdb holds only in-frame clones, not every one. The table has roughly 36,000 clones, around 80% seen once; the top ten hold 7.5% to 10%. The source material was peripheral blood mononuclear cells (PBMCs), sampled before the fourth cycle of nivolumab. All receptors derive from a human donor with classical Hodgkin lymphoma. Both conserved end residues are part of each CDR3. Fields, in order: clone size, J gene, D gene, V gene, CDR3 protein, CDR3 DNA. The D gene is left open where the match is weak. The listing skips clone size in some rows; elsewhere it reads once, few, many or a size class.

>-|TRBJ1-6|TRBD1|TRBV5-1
CASSYGQGVKGSPLHF
TGCGCCAGCAGCTATGGACAGGGGGTCAAAGGTTCACCCCTCCACTTT
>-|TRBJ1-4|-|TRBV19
CASGGRTNEKLFF
TGTGCCAGTGGGGGTCGGACTAATGAAAAACTGTTTTTT
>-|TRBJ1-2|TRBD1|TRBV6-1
CASSDWDSFNYGYTF
TGTGCCAGCAGTGATTGGGACAGTTTTAACTATGGCTACACCTTC
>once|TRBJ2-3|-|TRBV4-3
CASSQVFRSTDTQYF
TGCGCCAGCAGCCAAGTCTTCAGAAGCACAGATACGCAGTATTTT
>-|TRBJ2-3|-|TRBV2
CASSEMARTDTQYF
TGTGCCAGCAGCGAGATGGCTCGCACAGATACGCAGTATTTT
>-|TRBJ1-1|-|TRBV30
CAWSRAGAEAFF
TGTGCCTGGAGTCGGGCAGGGGCTGAAGCTTTCTTT
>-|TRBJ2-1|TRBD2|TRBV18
CASSFSGGAYNEQFF
TGTGCCAGCTCATTCAGCGGGGGGGCCTACAATGAGCAGTTCTTC
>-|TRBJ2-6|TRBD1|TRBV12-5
CASGLLQGAGANVLTF
TGTGCTAGTGGTTTGCTACAGGGGGCCGGGGCCAACGTCCTGACTTTC
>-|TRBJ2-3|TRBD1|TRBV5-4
CASSSGQGVTDTQYF
TGTGCCAGCAGCTCAGGACAGGGTGTCACAGATACGCAGTATTTT
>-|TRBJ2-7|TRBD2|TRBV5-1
CASSTLPSGVYEQYF
TGCGCCAGCAGCACATTACCTAGCGGGGTCTACGAGCAGTACTTC
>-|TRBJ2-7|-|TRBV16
CASSQGPTQYF
TGTGCCAGCAGCCAAGGGCCCACCCAGTACTTC
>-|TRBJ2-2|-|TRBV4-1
CASSQDRGRTNTGELFF
TGCGCCAGCAGCCAAGATCGGGGACGGACGAACACCGGGGAGCTGTTTTTT
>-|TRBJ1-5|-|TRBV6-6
CASTPKRESNQPQHF
TGTGCCAGCACCCCGAAGAGGGAAAGCAATCAGCCCCAGCATTTT
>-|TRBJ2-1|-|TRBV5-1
CASGDRPKIYNEQFF
TGCGCCAGCGGCGACAGGCCAAAAATCTACAATGAGCAGTTCTTC
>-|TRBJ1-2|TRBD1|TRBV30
CAWRKTGPYGYTF
TGTGCCTGGAGGAAGACAGGGCCATATGGCTACACCTTC
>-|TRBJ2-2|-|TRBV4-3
CASSQDYQLNTGELFF
TGCGCCAGCAGCCAAGATTATCAGCTGAACACCGGGGAGCTGTTTTTT
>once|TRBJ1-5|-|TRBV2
CASSGQGNQPQHF
TGTGCCAGCAGTGGCCAGGGTAATCAGCCCCAGCATTTT
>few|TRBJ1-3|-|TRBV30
CAWSGSAGNTIYF
TGTGCCTGGAGCGGTTCTGCTGGAAACACCATATATTTT
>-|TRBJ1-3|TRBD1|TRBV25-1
CASSDSGQGISGNTIYF
TGTGCCAGCAGTGATTCTGGACAGGGGATTTCTGGAAACACCATATATTTT
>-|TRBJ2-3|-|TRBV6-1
CASRKDITDTQYF
TGTGCCAGCAGGAAAGATATAACAGATACGCAGTATTTT
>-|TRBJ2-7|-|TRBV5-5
CASSLVAGPYEQYF
TGTGCCAGCAGCTTGGTCGCAGGGCCTTACGAGCAGTACTTC
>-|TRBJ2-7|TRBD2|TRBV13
CASSRRPSSGGNSYEQYF
TGTGCCAGCAGCCGACGTCCCTCTAGCGGGGGGAACTCCTACGAGCAGTACTTC
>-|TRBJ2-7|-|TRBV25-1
CASSARSGQVDEQYF
TGTGCCAGCAGTGCTCGGAGCGGCCAGGTGGACGAGCAGTACTTC
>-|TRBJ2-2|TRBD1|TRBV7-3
CASRRGQGTGELFF
TGTGCCAGCCGCAGGGGGCAGGGCACCGGGGAGCTGTTTTTT
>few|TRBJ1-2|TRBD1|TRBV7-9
CASSLQGAFLNGYTF
TGTGCCAGCAGCTTACAGGGGGCGTTTCTTAATGGCTACACCTTC
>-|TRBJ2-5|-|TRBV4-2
CASSQTTGQETQYF
TGTGCCAGCAGCCAGACGACAGGACAAGAGACCCAGTACTTC
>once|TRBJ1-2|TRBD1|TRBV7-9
CASSFHRGDYGYTF
TGTGCCAGCAGCTTTCACAGGGGAGACTATGGCTACACCTTC
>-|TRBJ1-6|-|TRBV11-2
CASNLFSRAYNSPLHF
TGTGCCAGCAATTTATTCTCACGAGCTTATAATTCACCCCTCCACTTT
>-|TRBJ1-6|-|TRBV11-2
CASSFSGDNSPLHF
TGTGCCAGCAGCTTTTCGGGGGATAATTCACCCCTCCACTTT
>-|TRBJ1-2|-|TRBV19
CASSADQGVYGYTF
TGTGCCAGTAGTGCTGATCAGGGTGTCTATGGCTACACCTTC
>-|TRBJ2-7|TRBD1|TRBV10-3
CAIRPGQGSYEQYF
TGTGCCATCAGGCCGGGACAGGGCTCCTACGAGCAGTACTTC
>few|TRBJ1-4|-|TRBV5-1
CASSLEAATNEKLFF
TGCGCCAGCAGCTTGGAAGCAGCAACTAATGAAAAACTGTTTTTT
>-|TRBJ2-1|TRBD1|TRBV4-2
CASSLRQGGGNEQFF
TGTGCCAGCAGCTTACGACAGGGTGGTGGGAATGAGCAGTTCTTC
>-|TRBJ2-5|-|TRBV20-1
CSARLTQYF
TGCAGTGCTCGACTGACCCAGTACTTC
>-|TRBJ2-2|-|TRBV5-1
CASSLAGNTGELFF
TGCGCCAGCAGCTTAGCAGGGAACACCGGGGAGCTGTTTTTT
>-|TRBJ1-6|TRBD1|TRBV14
CASSLGQGETPLHF
TGTGCCAGCAGCCTTGGACAGGGAGAAACGCCCCTCCACTTT
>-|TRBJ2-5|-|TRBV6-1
CASIYRASEETQYF
TGTGCCAGCATTTACAGGGCTTCCGAGGAGACCCAGTACTTC
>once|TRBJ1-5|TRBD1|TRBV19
CASGQGGEGQPQHF
TGTGCCAGTGGACAGGGTGGAGAGGGGCAGCCCCAGCATTTT
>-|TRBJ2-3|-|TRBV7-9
CASSLDSSTDTQYF
TGTGCCAGCAGCTTAGACTCGAGCACAGATACGCAGTATTTT
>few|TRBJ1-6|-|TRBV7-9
CASSLGGLSTLHF
TGTGCCAGCAGCTTAGGGGGGCTATCAACCCTCCACTTT
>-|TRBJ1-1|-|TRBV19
CASIGQRETANTEAFF
TGTGCCAGTATCGGGCAGCGGGAGACGGCGAACACTGAAGCTTTCTTT
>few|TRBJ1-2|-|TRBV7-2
CASSLGSGLYYGYTF
TGTGCCAGCAGCTTAGGTTCGGGGCTTTACTATGGCTACACCTTC
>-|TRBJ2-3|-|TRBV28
CASSLGGSSTDTQYF
TGTGCCTCAAGTTTAGGGGGGTCTAGCACAGATACGCAGTATTTT
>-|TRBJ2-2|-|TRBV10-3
CAISASGQKAGELFF
TGTGCCATCAGTGCCTCAGGACAGAAGGCCGGGGAGCTGTTTTTT
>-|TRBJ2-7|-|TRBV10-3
CAISEKGTYEQYF
TGTGCCATCAGTGAAAAAGGAACCTACGAGCAGTACTTC
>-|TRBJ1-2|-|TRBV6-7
CASSEGGGYTF
TGTGCCAGCAGTGAGGGCGGGGGCTACACCTTC
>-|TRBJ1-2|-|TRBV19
CASSISAGGLYGYTF
TGTGCCAGTAGTATTTCCGCGGGGGGACTCTATGGCTACACCTTC
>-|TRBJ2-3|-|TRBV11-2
CASSLDGGPDTQYF
TGTGCCAGCAGCTTAGACGGGGGACCAGATACGCAGTATTTT
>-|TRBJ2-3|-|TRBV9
CASSVATTEDTQYF
TGTGCCAGCAGCGTAGCTACGACAGAGGATACGCAGTATTTT
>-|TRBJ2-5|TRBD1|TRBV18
CASSPLGQEETQYF
TGTGCCAGCTCACCACTGGGACAGGAAGAGACCCAGTACTTC
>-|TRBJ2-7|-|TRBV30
CAWSGGLSYEQYF
TGTGCCTGGAGTGGGGGGTTATCGTACGAGCAGTACTTC